The T cell receptor beta chain described here comes from a study of shared clonotypes between healthy human individuals. Study results and caveats: As a rule, naive subsets had a larger estimated richness than memory subsets. Only blood underwent sampling, and tissue repertoires likely differ. Shared clonotypes: roughly 5% naive CD4, around 4% naive CD8, 2.3% memory CD4, under 0.45% memory CD8.

The data were produced by immunoSEQ multiplex PCR, yet TCRdb's version contains in-frame clones alone and is incomplete. The sample shows roughly 2,500,000 clones, 93% of them seen only once. Notes on this clone: The antigen is undetermined.

Input material: naive CD4+ T cells from PBMCs. Subset denoted: CD45RA+ positively selected. The origin of this receptor is a man aged 18 to 29 in good health. Some clones in this sample may be carry-over from other donors' samples.

The CDR3 here is CASSARAGVGNEQFF. CDR3 DNA sequence: TGTGCCAGCAGCGCCCGAGCGGGAGTGGGGAATGAGCAGTTCTTC. The V call is TRBV9, the J call TRBJ2-1; 8 bases are a match to TRBD2. Trimming cost V 3 bases and J 7 bases; bases outside gene matches: 9. Germline CDR1 reads SGDLS; CDR2 reads YYNGEE. The CDR3 is made up of 15 amino acids.